Shown below are 3 T cell receptor beta chains from a single sample sequenced in a study of CD8+CD57+ T cells in acquired aplastic anemia. Genomic DNA templated the TCR beta VDJ and CDR3 profiling. From the reads, TCRdb called clonotypes with MiXCR, one entry per CDR3 protein. The data show 350,000 to 450,000 distinct CDR3 sequences, roughly 68% seen once. The source material was sorted CD4+, CD8+, or CD8+CD57+ T cells (not recorded which) from PBMCs. These receptors originate from a human donor in good health, serving as a control.

This clonotype was seen more than once but under ten times. It is likely a read error, because the conserved phenylalanine at the end of the CDR3 is missing. The limits of the CDR3 on the DNA are not certain, so only TCRdb's listed CDR3 is given. The chain couples TRBV6-4 to TRBJ2-7; the table names TRBD2, a call not compared with the DNA. The germline V gene encodes CDR1 MRHNA and CDR2 SNTAGT. Inclusive of both ends, the CDR3 amounts to 8 amino acids. This CDR3 reads CASSGLAG.

Remarks on this clonotype: Its ends do not fully match the called genes, so a read error is possible. The V and J genes are TRBV7-7 and TRBJ2-1, with D possibly being TRBD1 (5 bases). This CDR3 is built from 13 residues. Germline lookup yields CDR1 SSHAT and CDR2 FNYEAQ (reference sequence). The DNA for the CDR3 is TGTGCTAGCAGCAGAGCAGGGCAGAATGAGCAGTTCTTC. It encodes CASSRAGQNEQFF.

Concerning this clonotype: Lacking the conserved final phenylalanine or tryptophan, this CDR3 likely reflects a read error. No DNA is shown, since the ends of the CDR3 on it are uncertain; the CDR3 is the one TCRdb lists. The rearrangement uses TRBV7-3 and TRBJ2-7; TRBD2, the table's D call, was not compared with the DNA. With termini counted, the CDR3 has 13 amino acids. Germline-derived CDR1 and CDR2 are SGHTA and FQGTGA. The CDR3 protein is CASRLAGGHETQY.